Shown below are 9 T cell receptor beta chains from a single sample sequenced in a study of TIL therapy for anti-PD-1-resistant metastatic lung cancer (dated by TCRdb to the early 2020s). This specimen's time point label, per the study, means: pre-treatment sample, taken before nivolumab and TIL therapy. Baseline tumor samples were excised metastases, mostly pleural nodules or supraclavicular lymph nodes, from the same resection used to grow TIL. TCR beta CDR3 regions were amplified from genomic DNA by bias-controlled multiplex PCR with the immunoSEQ v3 hsTCRB kit. TCRdb retrieved this table from immuneACCESS and kept in-frame rearrangements only. Not all clones are present; in checked studies, unresolved V genes account for under half, and no reason is known for the remainder. Recorded for this sample are 95,000 or so clones; roughly 65% of them occurred a single time. The top ten clones comprise roughly 11% of the sample.

The sequences come from tumor tissue, collected at baseline. Receptor source: a person between 25 and 79 years old with non-small cell lung cancer.

This clone turned up a few times. The CDR3 region is CASSSRQDTGELFF. CDR3 bases: TGCGCCAGCAGCTCCCGACAGGACACCGGGGAGCTGTTTTTT. The rearrangement links TRBV5-1 to TRBJ2-2; D perhaps matches TRBD1 (6 bases). CDR1 SGHRS and CDR2 YFSETQ come from the germline V gene. V was shortened by 3 bases and J by 3 bases, with 9 bases between the two germline ends. The CDR3 consists of 14 residues.

This chain uses TRBV30 with TRBJ2-1, with 7 bases matching TRBD2. After removal of 1 base from V and 2 bases from J, the junction contained 8 bases not matched to a gene. Germline V gene lookup returns CDR1 GTSNPN and CDR2 SVGIG (reference sequence). This CDR3 contains 16 residues. The CDR3 here is CAWSGFLGLTYNEQFF. In DNA, the CDR3 is TGTGCCTGGAGTGGTTTTTTGGGACTAACCTACAATGAGCAGTTCTTC.

This clone appeared a single time. The J gene is TRBJ2-7, the V gene TRBV27; 9 nucleotides match TRBD1. This CDR3 contains 15 residues. J was trimmed by 3 bases and V by 4 bases; bases with no gene match: 7. Germline lookup yields CDR1 MNHEY and CDR2 SMNVEV (reference sequence). The CDR3 nucleotides read TGTGCCAGCAGTTCAGGCGGGACAGGGAACTACGAGCAGTACTTC. It codes for CASSSGGTGNYEQYF.

A remark on this clone: Other nucleotide sequences from this sample produce the same CDR3. DNA for the CDR3: TGTGCCAGCAGCTTTAGCGGGGGCACAGATACGCAGTATTTT. Its translation is CASSFSGGTDTQYF. The chain uses TRBV5-4 and TRBJ2-3; 8 positions match TRBD2. Germline values: CDR1 SGHNT, CDR2 YYREEE (reference sequence). V shed 2 bases, J shed 1 base, and the junction held 0 bases outside the gene matches. The CDR3 sequence is 14 residues long.

The rearrangement uses TRBV9 and TRBJ1-1; tentative D call: TRBD1 (5 bases). This CDR3 spans 13 amino acids. Germline V CDR1 and CDR2: SGDLS, YYNGEE. The ends were cut back, 0 bases at V and 4 bases at J, with 7 bases in the middle. CDR3 residues: CASSVVTGTEAFF. The CDR3 DNA reads as TGTGCCAGCAGCGTAGTAACAGGCACTGAAGCTTTCTTT.

The DNA for the CDR3 is TGTGCCAGCAGCCTCTCAGGGGGAAAGGAGCAGTACTTC. It translates to CASSLSGGKEQYF. The chain employs TRBV11-3 and TRBJ2-7; the match to TRBD1 covers 7 bases. The length of the CDR3 is 13 residues. CDR1 and CDR2 from the germline V gene are SGHNT and YENEEA. The trim removed 5 bases at V and 7 bases at J, leaving 8 bases unmatched.

This clone was found a few times. The chain recombines TRBV29-1 with TRBJ2-2; 8 nucleotides align to TRBD2. V shed 6 bases and J 1 base; nucleotides not matched to a gene: 7. CDR1 is SQVTM and CDR2 is ANQGSEA in the germline V gene. This CDR3 spans 15 amino acids. CDR3 amino acids: CSVPIGTRNTGELFF. Written as DNA, the CDR3 is TGCAGCGTCCCCATTGGGACTAGGAACACCGGGGAGCTGTTTTTT.

The rearrangement joins TRBV7-9 to TRBJ2-1; 7 nucleotides agree with TRBD2. Germline V lookup: CDR1 SEHNR, CDR2 FQNEAQ (reference sequence). V trimming: 9 bases; J trimming: 0 bases; junction bases outside the gene matches: 5. This CDR3 region has 14 residues. DNA of the CDR3: TGTGCCAGTACGAGCGGGAACTCCTACAATGAGCAGTTCTTC. Translation gives CASTSGNSYNEQFF.

This chain joins TRBV30 and TRBJ1-4; 10 nucleotides agree with TRBD1. Germline-derived CDR1 and CDR2 are GTSNPN and SVGIG (reference sequence). V shed 5 bases and J 6 bases; nucleotides not matched to a gene: 6. The CDR3 length is 14 residues. The CDR3 protein is CAWSADRGYEKLFF. The DNA for the CDR3 is TGTGCCTGGTCGGCGGACAGGGGGTATGAAAAACTGTTTTTT.